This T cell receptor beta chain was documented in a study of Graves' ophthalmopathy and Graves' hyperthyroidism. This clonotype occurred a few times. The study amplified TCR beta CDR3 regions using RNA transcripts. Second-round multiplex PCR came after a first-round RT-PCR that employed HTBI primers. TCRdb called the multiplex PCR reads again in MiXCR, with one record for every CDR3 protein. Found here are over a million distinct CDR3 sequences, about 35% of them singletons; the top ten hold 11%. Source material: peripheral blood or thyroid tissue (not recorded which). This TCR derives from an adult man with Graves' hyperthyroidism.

CDR3 amino acids: CASSYRGTGASIYGYTF. The CDR3 DNA follows: TGTGCCAGCAGTTACAGAGGGACAGGGGCGTCGATCTATGGCTACACCTTC. V gene TRBV6-5 combines with J gene TRBJ1-2; 10 nucleotides match TRBD1. V dropped 2 bases and J dropped 4; count of bases not matched to a gene: 10. This CDR3 has 17 residues. CDR1 and CDR2 from the germline V gene are MNHEY and SVGAGI.